This TCR beta chain was sequenced during a study of cytomegalovirus exposure and HLA in healthy donors. Whole-study context: Caucasian-associated ancestry cluster membership applied to about four fifths of around 400 genotyped donors.

The J segment lost 4 bases and the V segment lost 4 bases, leaving 10 bases of the junction unmatched. The CDR3 sequence is 16 residues long. Germline CDR1 is SGHRS and CDR2 is YFSETQ. General study results and limits: It is likely that the observed cluster of highly shared sequence variants was a sequencing artifact. Relative to equally common others, HLA-associated TCR beta chains showed greater clonal expansion in a later analysis. It was only CMV serostatus that was available as immune exposure information.

This clone was detected only once. Its target is unknown. With 60 Vbeta and 13 Jbeta primers, the PCR was carried out. Measured with immunoSEQ multiplex PCR; TCRdb has only the in-frame clones, and not every one. The sample consists of some 120,000 clones, roughly 79% of them appearing once. The sequence derives from a man aged 25 to 40 in good health and CMV-seronegative. The chain is built from TRBV5-1 and TRBJ2-1; 8 bases match TRBD2. Sequenced input: PBMCs. The CDR3 sequence: CASSPPASGYYNEQFF. The DNA of the CDR3 is TGCGCCAGCAGCCCGCCGGCTAGCGGGTATTACAATGAGCAGTTCTTC.